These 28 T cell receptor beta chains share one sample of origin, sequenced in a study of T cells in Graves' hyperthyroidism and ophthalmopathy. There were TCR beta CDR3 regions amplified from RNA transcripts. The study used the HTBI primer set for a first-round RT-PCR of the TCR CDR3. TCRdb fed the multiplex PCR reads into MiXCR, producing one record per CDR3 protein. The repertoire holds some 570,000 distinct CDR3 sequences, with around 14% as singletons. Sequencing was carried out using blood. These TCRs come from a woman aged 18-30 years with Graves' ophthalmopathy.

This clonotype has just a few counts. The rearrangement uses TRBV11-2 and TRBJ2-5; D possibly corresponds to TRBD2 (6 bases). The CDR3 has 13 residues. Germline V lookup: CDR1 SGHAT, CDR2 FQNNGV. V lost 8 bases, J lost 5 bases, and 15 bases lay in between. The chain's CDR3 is CASGGEVRETQYF. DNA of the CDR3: TGTGCCAGCGGCGGGGAGGTGAGGGAGACCCAGTACTTC.

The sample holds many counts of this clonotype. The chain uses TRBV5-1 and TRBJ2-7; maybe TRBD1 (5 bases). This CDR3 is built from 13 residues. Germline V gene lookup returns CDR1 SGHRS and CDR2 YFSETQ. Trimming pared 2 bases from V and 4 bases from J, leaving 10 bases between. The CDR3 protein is CASSFQQEYEQYF. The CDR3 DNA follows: TGCGCCAGCAGCTTTCAACAGGAGTACGAGCAGTACTTC.

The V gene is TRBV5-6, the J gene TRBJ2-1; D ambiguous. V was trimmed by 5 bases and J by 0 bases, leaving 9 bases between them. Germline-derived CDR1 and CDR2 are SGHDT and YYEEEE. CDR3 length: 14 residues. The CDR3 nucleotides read TGTGCCAGCAGGGGGTTTCTCTCCTACAATGAGCAGTTCTTC. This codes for CASRGFLSYNEQFF. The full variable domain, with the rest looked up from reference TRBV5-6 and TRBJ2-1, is DAGVTQSPTHLIKTRGQQVTLRCSPKSGHDTVSWYQQALGQGPQFIFQYYEEEERQRGNFPDRFSGHQFPNYSSELNVNALLLGDSALYLCASRGFLSYNEQFFGPGTRLTVL.

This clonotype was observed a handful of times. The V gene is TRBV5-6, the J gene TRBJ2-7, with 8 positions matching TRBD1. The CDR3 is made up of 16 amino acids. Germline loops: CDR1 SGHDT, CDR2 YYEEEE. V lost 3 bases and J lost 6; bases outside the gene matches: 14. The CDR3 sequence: CASSYPTGTGSVEQYF. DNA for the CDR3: TGTGCCAGCAGCTACCCAACCGGGACAGGCTCTGTCGAGCAGTACTTC.

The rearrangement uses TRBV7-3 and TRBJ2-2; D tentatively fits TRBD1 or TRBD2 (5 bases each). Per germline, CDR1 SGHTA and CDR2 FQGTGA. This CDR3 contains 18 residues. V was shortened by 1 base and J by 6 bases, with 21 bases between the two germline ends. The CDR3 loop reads CASSLNLGTPHEAGELFF. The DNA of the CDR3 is TGTGCCAGCAGCTTAAATCTCGGGACGCCCCATGAGGCCGGGGAGCTGTTTTTT.

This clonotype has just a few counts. This chain's CDR3 is CASSSGQGTLTGYTF. In nucleotides, the CDR3 is TGTGCCAGCAGCTCGGGACAGGGGACGTTGACGGGCTACACCTTC. The rearrangement links TRBV7-8 to TRBJ1-2, with 10 bases aligning to TRBD1. The CDR3 has 15 residues. V lost 4 bases to trimming and J lost 8 bases; unmatched junction nucleotides: 10. Germline CDR1 SGHVS, CDR2 FQNEAQ.

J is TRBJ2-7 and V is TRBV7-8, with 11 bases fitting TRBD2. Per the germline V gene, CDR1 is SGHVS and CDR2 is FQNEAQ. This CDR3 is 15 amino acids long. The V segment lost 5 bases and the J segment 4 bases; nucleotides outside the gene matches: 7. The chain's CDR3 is CASSQLAGEWYEQYF. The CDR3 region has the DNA TGTGCCAGCAGCCAACTAGCGGGAGAATGGTACGAGCAGTACTTC. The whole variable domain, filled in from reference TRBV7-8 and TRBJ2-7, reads GAGVSQSPRYKVAKRGQDVALRCDPISGHVSLFWYQQALGQGPEFLTYFQNEAQLDKSGLPSDRFFAERPEGSVSTLKIQRTQQEDSAVYLCASSQLAGEWYEQYFGPGTRLTVT.

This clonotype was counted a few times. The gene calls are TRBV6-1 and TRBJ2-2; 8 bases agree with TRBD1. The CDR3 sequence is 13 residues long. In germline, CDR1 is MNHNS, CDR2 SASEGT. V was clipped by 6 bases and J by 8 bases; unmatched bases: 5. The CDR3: CASRPGGRGELFF. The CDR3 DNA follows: TGTGCCAGCAGACCAGGGGGCAGGGGGGAGCTGTTTTTT.

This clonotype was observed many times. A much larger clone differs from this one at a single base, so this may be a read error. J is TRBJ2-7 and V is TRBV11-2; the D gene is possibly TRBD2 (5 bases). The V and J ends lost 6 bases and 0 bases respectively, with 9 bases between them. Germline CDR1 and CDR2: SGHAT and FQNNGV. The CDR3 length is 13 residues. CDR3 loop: CASRQGSSYEQYF. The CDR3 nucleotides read TGTGCCAGCAGACAAGGGAGCTCCTACGAGCAGTACTTC.

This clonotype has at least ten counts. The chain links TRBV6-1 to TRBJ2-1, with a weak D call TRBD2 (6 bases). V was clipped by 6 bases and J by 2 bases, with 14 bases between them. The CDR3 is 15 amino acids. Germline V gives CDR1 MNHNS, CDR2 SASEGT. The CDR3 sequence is CASSPGGWAYNEQFF. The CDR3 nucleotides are TGTGCCAGCAGCCCAGGAGGGTGGGCCTACAATGAGCAGTTCTTC.

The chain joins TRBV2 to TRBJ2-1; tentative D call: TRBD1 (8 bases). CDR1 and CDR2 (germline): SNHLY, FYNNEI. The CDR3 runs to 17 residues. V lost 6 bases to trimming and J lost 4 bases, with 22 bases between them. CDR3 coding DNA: TGTGCCAGCAGCAAAGGGACAGGCGGGAGAGGGTACAATGAGCAGTTCTTC. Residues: CASSKGTGGRGYNEQFF.

The CDR3 here is CASIQGYSYEQYF. The CDR3 DNA is TGTGCCAGCATTCAAGGCTACTCCTACGAGCAGTACTTC. The rearrangement links TRBV7-9 to TRBJ2-7; no firm D call. Germline V CDR1 and CDR2: SEHNR, FQNEAQ (reference sequence). The CDR3 covers 13 residues. V shed 7 bases and J shed 0 bases, with 10 bases lying between them. Variable domain in full (rest from reference TRBV7-9 and TRBJ2-7): DTGVSQNPRHKITKRGQNVTFRCDPISEHNRLYWYRQTLGQGPEFLTYFQNEAQLEKSRLLSDRFSAERPKGSFSTLEIQRTEQGDSAMYLCASIQGYSYEQYFGPGTRLTVT.

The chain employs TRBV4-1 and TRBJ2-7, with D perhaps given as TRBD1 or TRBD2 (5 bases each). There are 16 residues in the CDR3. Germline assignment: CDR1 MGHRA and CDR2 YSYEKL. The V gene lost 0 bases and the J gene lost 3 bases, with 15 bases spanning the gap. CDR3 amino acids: CASSQDLGERFYEQYF. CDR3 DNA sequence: TGCGCCAGCAGCCAAGATCTGGGGGAGCGATTCTACGAGCAGTACTTC.

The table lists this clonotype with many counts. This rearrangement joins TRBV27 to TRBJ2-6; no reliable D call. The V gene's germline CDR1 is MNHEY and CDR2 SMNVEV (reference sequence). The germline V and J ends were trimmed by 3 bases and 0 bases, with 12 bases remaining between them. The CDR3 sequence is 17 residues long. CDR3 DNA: TGTGCCAGCAGTTTTACTCCACCGGGCTCTGGGGCCAACGTCCTGACTTTC. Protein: CASSFTPPGSGANVLTF.

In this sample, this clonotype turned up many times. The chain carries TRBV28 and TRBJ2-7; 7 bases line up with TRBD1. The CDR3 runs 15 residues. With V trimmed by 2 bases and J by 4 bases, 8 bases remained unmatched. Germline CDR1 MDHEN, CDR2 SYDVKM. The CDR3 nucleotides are TGTGCCAGCAGTTTAATCGTAGGGGGCGGGTACGAGCAGTACTTC. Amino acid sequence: CASSLIVGGGYEQYF.

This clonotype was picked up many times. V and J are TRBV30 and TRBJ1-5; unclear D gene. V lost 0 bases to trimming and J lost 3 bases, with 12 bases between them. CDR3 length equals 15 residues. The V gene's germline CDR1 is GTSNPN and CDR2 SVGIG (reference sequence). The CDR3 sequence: CAWSVWYSLNQPQHF. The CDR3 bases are TGTGCCTGGAGTGTTTGGTACAGCCTCAATCAGCCCCAGCATTTT. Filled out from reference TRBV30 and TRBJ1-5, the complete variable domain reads SQTIHQWPATLVQPVGSPLSLECTVEGTSNPNLYWYRQAAGRGLQLLFYSVGIGQISSEVPQNLSASRPQDRQFILSSKKLLLSDSGFYLCAWSVWYSLNQPQHFGDGTRLSIL.

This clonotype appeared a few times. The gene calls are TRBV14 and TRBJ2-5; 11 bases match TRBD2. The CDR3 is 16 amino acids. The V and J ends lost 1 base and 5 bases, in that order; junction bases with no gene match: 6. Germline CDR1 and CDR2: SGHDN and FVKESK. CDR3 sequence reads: CASSQVGSGRVETQYF. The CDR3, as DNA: TGTGCCAGCAGCCAAGTGGGTAGCGGGAGGGTGGAGACCCAGTACTTC.

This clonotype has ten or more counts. CDR3 sequence (DNA): TGTGCCAGCAGTTTAGGGTTAGCATGGGACACAGATACGCAGTATTTT. Its translation is CASSLGLAWDTDTQYF. The genes are TRBV28 and TRBJ2-3; no clear D gene. Germline V CDR1 and CDR2: MDHEN, SYDVKM. The CDR3 has 16 amino acids. The germline V and J ends were trimmed by 2 bases and 2 bases, with 14 bases remaining between them.

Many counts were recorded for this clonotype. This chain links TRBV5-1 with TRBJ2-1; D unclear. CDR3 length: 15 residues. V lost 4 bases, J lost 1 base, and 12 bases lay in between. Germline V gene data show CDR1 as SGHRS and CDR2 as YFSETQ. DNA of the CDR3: TGCGCCAGCAGCAAAGCCGAAGGATCCTACAATGAGCAGTTCTTC. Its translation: CASSKAEGSYNEQFF.

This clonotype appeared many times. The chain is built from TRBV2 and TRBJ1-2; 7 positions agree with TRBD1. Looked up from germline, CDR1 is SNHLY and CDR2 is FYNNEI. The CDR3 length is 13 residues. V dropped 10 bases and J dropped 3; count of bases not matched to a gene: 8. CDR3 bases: TGTGCCATCCGAGGACAGGCCCACTATGGCTACACCTTC. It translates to CAIRGQAHYGYTF.

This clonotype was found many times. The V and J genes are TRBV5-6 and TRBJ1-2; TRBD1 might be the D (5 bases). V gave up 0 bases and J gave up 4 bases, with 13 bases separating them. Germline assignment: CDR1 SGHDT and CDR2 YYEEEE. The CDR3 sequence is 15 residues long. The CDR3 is CASSLGFGQPYGYTF. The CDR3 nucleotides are TGTGCCAGCAGCTTGGGTTTCGGACAACCCTATGGCTACACCTTC.

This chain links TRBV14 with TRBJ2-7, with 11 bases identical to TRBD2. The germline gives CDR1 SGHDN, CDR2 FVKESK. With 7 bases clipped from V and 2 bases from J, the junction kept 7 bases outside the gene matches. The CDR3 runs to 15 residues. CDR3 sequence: CASTATSGSPYEQYF. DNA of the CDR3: TGTGCCAGCACCGCTACTAGCGGGAGCCCCTACGAGCAGTACTTC.

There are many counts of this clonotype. The DNA for the CDR3 is TGTGCCAGCAGTTTGGGACAGGGGATTTTAGCGCGCGAGCAGTACTTC. Encoded protein: CASSLGQGILAREQYF. V usage is TRBV12-3 or TRBV12-4 and J usage is TRBJ2-7; 10 bases map to TRBD1. Trimming at V came to 3 bases and at J to 6 bases, leaving 11 bases not matched to a gene. CDR3 length: 16 amino acids.

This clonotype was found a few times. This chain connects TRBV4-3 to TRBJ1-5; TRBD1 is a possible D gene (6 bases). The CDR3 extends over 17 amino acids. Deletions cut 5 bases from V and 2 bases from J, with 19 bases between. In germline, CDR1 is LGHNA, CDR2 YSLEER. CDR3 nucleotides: TGCGCCAGCAGCTCATCGCCGGGGGGCTGGGGCAATCAGCCCCAGCATTTT. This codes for CASSSSPGGWGNQPQHF.

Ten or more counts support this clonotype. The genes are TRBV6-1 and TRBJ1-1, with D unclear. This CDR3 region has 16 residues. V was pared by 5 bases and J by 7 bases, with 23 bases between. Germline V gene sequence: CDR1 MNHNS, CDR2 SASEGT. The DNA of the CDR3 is TGTGCCAGCAGTATATCGGGGATGGGCTTGGGAATTGAAGCTTTCTTT. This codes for CASSISGMGLGIEAFF.

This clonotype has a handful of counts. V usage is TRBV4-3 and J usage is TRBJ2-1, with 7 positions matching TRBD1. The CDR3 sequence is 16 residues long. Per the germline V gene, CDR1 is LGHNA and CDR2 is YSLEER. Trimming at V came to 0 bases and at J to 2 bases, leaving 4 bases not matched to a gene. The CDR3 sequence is CASSQEGTATYNEQFF. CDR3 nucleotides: TGCGCCAGCAGCCAAGAGGGGACAGCCACCTACAATGAGCAGTTCTTC.

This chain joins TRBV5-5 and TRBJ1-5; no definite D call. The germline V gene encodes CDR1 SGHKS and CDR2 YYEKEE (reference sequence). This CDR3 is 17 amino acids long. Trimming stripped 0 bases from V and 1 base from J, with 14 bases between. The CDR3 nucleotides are TGTGCCAGCAGCTTGGGTTTCCGGACGGACAGCAATCAGCCCCAGCATTTT. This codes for CASSLGFRTDSNQPQHF.

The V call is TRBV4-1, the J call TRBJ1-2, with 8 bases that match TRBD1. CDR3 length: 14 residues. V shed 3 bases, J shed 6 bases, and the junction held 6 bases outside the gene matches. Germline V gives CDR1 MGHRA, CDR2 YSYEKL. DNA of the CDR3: TGCGCCAGCAGCCAGTGGCAGGGGGCCCATGGCTACACCTTC. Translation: CASSQWQGAHGYTF.